The next 9 T cell receptor beta chains were all read from a single sample in a study. TCRdb recomputed calls from the 5' RACE reads with MiXCR, one row per CDR3 protein. The table has some 10,000 distinct CDR3 sequences, 60% seen once; the top ten hold roughly 6%. Sequenced: tumor-infiltrating memory CD4+ T cells sorted from the breast tumor. Subset reported: memory CD4+ T cells, CD4+CD45RO+CD25-. These TCRs come from a female donor with breast cancer.

A few counts support this clonotype. The CDR3 nucleotides are TGTGCCAGCAGCTTGGGGACCCGGCGGGAGCAGTACTTC. Protein: CASSLGTRREQYF. This sequence joins TRBV7-2 and TRBJ2-7; possibly TRBD1 or TRBD2 for D (5 bases each). V dropped 3 bases and J dropped 7 bases, with 13 bases sitting between them. The germline CDR1 and CDR2 sequences are SGHTA and FQGNSA. The CDR3 loop spans 13 amino acids.

V gene TRBV7-6 combines with J gene TRBJ2-5; D is perhaps TRBD2 (7 bases). Deletions cut 5 bases from V and 5 bases from J, with 15 bases between. The CDR3 is 14 residues long. Germline CDR1 and CDR2: SGHVS and FNYEAQ. Here the CDR3 reads CASSTRGAGETQYF. In DNA, the CDR3 is TGTGCCAGCAGCACCCGGGGGGCGGGGGAGACCCAGTACTTC.

The genes are TRBV5-1 and TRBJ2-2; a weak D match, TRBD1 (5 bases). CDR1 SGHRS and CDR2 YFSETQ come from the germline V gene. The CDR3 runs to 17 residues. Trimming pared 0 bases from V and 5 bases from J, leaving 17 bases between. DNA for the CDR3: TGCGCCAGCAGCTTGGCCAAGGGGTCGGTAGTTACCGGGGAGCTGTTTTTT. Its translation is CASSLAKGSVVTGELFF. Using reference TRBV5-1 and TRBJ2-2 for the parts outside the CDR3, the full variable domain is KAGVTQTPRYLIKTRGQQVTLSCSPISGHRSVSWYQQTPGQGLQFLFEYFSETQRNKGNFPGRFSGRQFSNSRSEMNVSTLELGDSALYLCASSLAKGSVVTGELFFGEGSRLTVL.

The chain employs TRBV7-2 and TRBJ2-5; D is ambiguous. The V and J ends lost 1 base and 2 bases respectively, with 8 bases between them. Germline lookup yields CDR1 SGHTA and CDR2 FQGNSA. The CDR3 consists of 14 residues. The CDR3 DNA follows: TGTGCCAGCAGCTTAGTAGTGGGACAAGAGACCCAGTACTTC. Its protein is CASSLVVGQETQYF.

This sequence joins TRBV5-1 and TRBJ2-7; D gene uncertain. This CDR3 contains 13 residues. Trimming took 4 bases from V and 4 from J, leaving 12 bases between them. Germline CDR1 is SGHRS and CDR2 is YFSETQ. This CDR3 is CASSTKDGYEQYF. For the CDR3, the DNA is TGCGCCAGCAGCACCAAGGACGGTTACGAGCAGTACTTC.

This clonotype has just one count. The gene calls are TRBV6-5 and TRBJ2-1; no firm D call. This CDR3 has 16 residues. Germline CDR1 and CDR2: MNHEY and SVGAGI. Trimming cost V 4 bases and J 1 base, with 14 bases left between them. DNA of the CDR3: TGTGCCAGCAGTTCACGACATGGCAGTTCCTACAATGAGCAGTTCTTC. This codes for CASSSRHGSSYNEQFF.

The CDR3 DNA reads TGCGCCAGCAGCCCGCGACAGTTCGGGGCCGGGGAGCTGTTTTTT. Its translation: CASSPRQFGAGELFF. The chain uses TRBV5-1 and TRBJ2-2, with D tentatively TRBD1 or TRBD2 (5 bases each). V was trimmed by 4 bases and J by 6 bases, leaving 16 bases between them. Looked up from germline, CDR1 is SGHRS and CDR2 is YFSETQ. This CDR3 spans 15 amino acids. The entire variable domain, with the rest obtained from reference TRBV5-1 and TRBJ2-2, is as follows: KAGVTQTPRYLIKTRGQQVTLSCSPISGHRSVSWYQQTPGQGLQFLFEYFSETQRNKGNFPGRFSGRQFSNSRSEMNVSTLELGDSALYLCASSPRQFGAGELFFGEGSRLTVL.

This clonotype was picked up a small number of times. The chain recombines TRBV12-3 or TRBV12-4 with TRBJ2-7, with 8 bases aligning to TRBD2. CDR3 length: 14 amino acids. The ends lost 5 bases at V and 0 bases at J; junction bases unmatched: 3. The CDR3 reads CASSLLADSYEQYF. The CDR3 nucleotides are TGTGCCAGCAGTCTACTAGCGGACTCCTACGAGCAGTACTTC.

The CDR3 DNA is TGTGCCAGCAGTTGGATCGAGGACATTCAGTACTTC. Protein: CASSWIEDIQYF. The rearrangement uses TRBV12-3 or TRBV12-4 and TRBJ2-4, with D unclear. Trimming took 4 bases from V and 8 from J, leaving 9 bases between them. The CDR3 totals 12 residues.